Listed here are 25 T cell receptor beta chains from one sample, sequenced in a study of T cell repertoires in cytomegalovirus infection. Antigens for these TCRs are unknown. In TCRdb, the reads were re-called with MiXCR into one record per CDR3 protein. Of approximately 470,000 distinct CDR3 sequences listed, approximately 40% were seen once; the top ten hold about 45%. This material consisted of cultured PBMCs, taken from culture after CMV antigen stimulation. These receptor sequences come from a human donor in good health (CMV status not recorded). Some clones in this sample may be carry-over from other donors' samples.

This clonotype was detected a few times. This sequence joins TRBV2 and TRBJ2-1, with 8 bases fitting TRBD1. The V gene end was trimmed by 6 bases and the J gene end by 7 bases; junction bases not matched to a gene: 14. This CDR3 is 16 amino acids long. CDR1 is SNHLY, CDR2 FYNNEI, per germline. Here the CDR3 reads CASRSQGTGRRNEQFF. The DNA for the CDR3 is TGTGCCAGCAGAAGCCAAGGGACAGGCAGGAGAAATGAGCAGTTCTTC.

This clonotype was seen a few times. This chain connects TRBV10-3 to TRBJ2-1; TRBD2 matches 7 bases. Germline CDR1 is ENHRY and CDR2 is SYGVKD. With 1 base clipped from V and 6 bases from J, the junction kept 3 bases outside the gene matches. This CDR3 has 14 amino acids. The CDR3 coding sequence is TGTGCCATCAGTGAGTTAGCGGGTGGCAATGAGCAGTTCTTC. Its translation: CAISELAGGNEQFF.

Here the CDR3 reads CASSLGQPTNYGYTF. CDR3 sequence (DNA): TGTGCCAGCAGTTTGGGACAGCCCACTAACTATGGCTACACCTTC. This sequence joins TRBV12-3 or TRBV12-4 and TRBJ1-2; 7 nucleotides line up with TRBD1. The CDR3 spans 15 residues. The V segment lost 3 bases and the J segment 0 bases; nucleotides outside the gene matches: 4.

This chain joins TRBV6-1 and TRBJ1-2, with D possibly matching TRBD1 (5 bases). Germline lookup yields CDR1 MNHNS and CDR2 SASEGT. The CDR3 contains 13 residues. V was pared by 7 bases and J by 4 bases, with 13 bases between. CDR3 residues: CASIYDSLYGYTF. For the CDR3, the DNA is TGTGCCAGCATCTACGACAGTCTCTATGGCTACACCTTC.

This clonotype came up a few times. The genes are TRBV7-2 and TRBJ2-5; the match to TRBD2 covers 7 bases. After removal of 5 bases from V and 1 base from J, the junction contained 10 bases not matched to a gene. This CDR3 spans 16 amino acids. Germline lookup yields CDR1 SGHTA and CDR2 FQGNSA. The CDR3 DNA is TGTGCCAGCAGCCCTACCCGAAGCGGGGCCCAAGAGACCCAGTACTTC. As protein: CASSPTRSGAQETQYF.

The rearrangement uses TRBV7-9 and TRBJ2-7, with D perhaps being TRBD1 or TRBD2 (5 bases each). Germline assignment: CDR1 SEHNR and CDR2 FQNEAQ (reference sequence). Deletions cut 5 bases from V and 5 bases from J, with 19 bases between. CDR3 size: 15 residues. The DNA of the CDR3 is TGTGCCAGCAGCCCACGCGGGCAGGGAATCCACGAGCAGTACTTC. Translated, it gives CASSPRGQGIHEQYF. Full variable domain (rest looked up from reference TRBV7-9 and TRBJ2-7): DTGVSQNPRHKITKRGQNVTFRCDPISEHNRLYWYRQTLGQGPEFLTYFQNEAQLEKSRLLSDRFSAERPKGSFSTLEIQRTEQGDSAMYLCASSPRGQGIHEQYFGPGTRLTVT.

The V call is TRBV7-9, the J call TRBJ2-5; 8 bases agree with TRBD2. V lost 6 bases and J lost 5; bases outside the gene matches: 5. The CDR3 is made up of 13 amino acids. CDR1 SEHNR and CDR2 FQNEAQ come from the germline V gene (reference sequence). The CDR3 sequence is CASRNSGEETQYF. The CDR3 DNA is TGTGCCAGCAGAAATAGCGGGGAGGAGACCCAGTACTTC.

This sequence joins TRBV20-1 and TRBJ2-1, with 11 nucleotides matching TRBD2. The CDR3 has 18 residues. The junction had 13 bases not matched to a gene; V was cut back by 6 bases and J by 0 bases. Per germline, CDR1 DFQATT and CDR2 SNEGSKA (reference sequence). CDR3 loop: CSAPGLAGGRSSYNEQFF. DNA for the CDR3: TGCAGTGCCCCGGGATTAGCGGGGGGGCGGAGCTCCTACAATGAGCAGTTCTTC.

This chain uses TRBV20-1 with TRBJ2-7; 7 nucleotides line up with TRBD1. The length of the CDR3 is 12 residues. V lost 6 bases and J lost 6; bases outside the gene matches: 8. The V gene's germline CDR1 is DFQATT and CDR2 SNEGSKA (reference sequence). CDR3 amino acids: CSAPGGPAEQYF. Written as DNA, the CDR3 is TGCAGTGCCCCAGGGGGTCCGGCCGAGCAGTACTTC.

The sample holds one count of this clonotype. The chain has TRBV5-1 and TRBJ2-1; no definite D call. Germline loops: CDR1 SGHRS, CDR2 YFSETQ. Between the trimmed V and J ends, which lost 0 bases and 0 bases, there was a span of 13 bases. This CDR3 has 17 amino acids. The CDR3 sequence is CASSLDRRSSSYNEQFF. The CDR3 nucleotides are TGCGCCAGCAGCTTGGATAGACGATCGAGCTCCTACAATGAGCAGTTCTTC.

The rearrangement uses TRBV6-4 and TRBJ2-3; possible D gene TRBD2, 6 bases. The length of the CDR3 is 15 residues. Germline lookup yields CDR1 MRHNA and CDR2 SNTAGT. V gave up 6 bases and J gave up 4 bases, with 17 bases separating them. CDR3 loop: CASRRVRESSDTQYF. The CDR3 DNA is TGTGCCAGCAGGAGGGTCCGGGAGTCCTCAGATACGCAGTATTTT.

This clonotype has a handful of counts. The V call is TRBV2, the J call TRBJ2-1; D ambiguous. Per germline, CDR1 SNHLY and CDR2 FYNNEI. The CDR3 covers 15 residues. The V end was cut by 6 bases, the J end by 6 bases, with 18 bases between. The CDR3 reads CASRIQPSESNEQFF. DNA of the CDR3: TGTGCCAGCAGGATACAGCCAAGCGAGTCCAATGAGCAGTTCTTC.

The chain joins TRBV12-3 or TRBV12-4 to TRBJ2-1, with 12 bases that match TRBD2. This CDR3 region has 12 residues. The ends lost 6 bases at V and 15 bases at J; junction bases unmatched: 6. CDR3 residues: CASRVTSGRPFF. The CDR3 nucleotides are TGTGCCAGCAGGGTCACTAGCGGGAGGCCGTTCTTC.

The V gene is TRBV4-1, the J gene TRBJ1-5; D ambiguous. V was clipped by 6 bases and J by 1 base, with 13 bases between them. Germline-derived CDR1 and CDR2 are MGHRA and YSYEKL. The CDR3 runs to 15 residues. The CDR3 DNA reads TGCGCCAGCAGGGATGTTTTAAGGAGCAATCAGCCCCAGCATTTT. This codes for CASRDVLRSNQPQHF.

V is TRBV12-3 or TRBV12-4 and J is TRBJ2-5; D unresolved. V was cut by 7 bases and J by 5 bases, with 11 bases left in between. The CDR3 totals 12 residues. The CDR3 reads CASTTGGETQYF. Here the CDR3 DNA reads TGTGCCAGCACTACCGGTGGGGAGACCCAGTACTTC.

This clonotype has more than one count but fewer than ten. The chain combines TRBV6-6 with TRBJ1-2; D might be TRBD1 (6 bases). This CDR3 contains 13 residues. CDR1 is MNHNY and CDR2 is SVGAGI in the germline V gene (reference sequence). V dropped 5 bases and J dropped 3 bases, with 10 bases sitting between them. This chain's CDR3 is CASSEDRDYGYTF. In DNA, the CDR3 is TGTGCCAGCAGTGAGGACAGAGACTATGGCTACACCTTC.

This clonotype has only a few counts. The V gene is TRBV7-9, the J gene TRBJ2-7, with D perhaps assigned TRBD1 or TRBD2 (5 bases each). The CDR3 consists of 15 residues. Germline V gene lookup returns CDR1 SEHNR and CDR2 FQNEAQ (reference sequence). The ends were cut back, 2 bases at V and 2 bases at J, with 13 bases in the middle. In DNA form, the CDR3 reads TGTGCCAGCAGCTTACATGAGGGGTTAACCTACGAGCAGTACTTC. Its protein product is CASSLHEGLTYEQYF.

The rearrangement uses TRBV20-1 and TRBJ1-6; 7 nucleotides match TRBD1. Germline values: CDR1 DFQATT, CDR2 SNEGSKA (reference sequence). This CDR3 has 14 residues. The junction had 4 bases not matched to a gene; V was cut back by 5 bases and J by 3 bases. The CDR3 protein is CSASRGNYNSPLHF. The CDR3 DNA sequence: TGCAGTGCTTCCAGGGGGAACTATAATTCACCCCTCCACTTT.

This clonotype has a handful of counts. This chain connects TRBV12-3 or TRBV12-4 to TRBJ2-5; no clear D gene. Between the trimmed V and J ends, which lost 5 bases and 2 bases, there was a span of 12 bases. The CDR3 covers 14 residues. CDR3 in DNA: TGTGCCAGCAGTGCCCCCGGGCGTCAAGAGACCCAGTACTTC. It specifies CASSAPGRQETQYF.

This chain links TRBV4-3 with TRBJ2-3; tentatively, D is TRBD1 (6 bases). The CDR3 extends over 15 amino acids. Germline values: CDR1 LGHNA, CDR2 YSLEER. Trimming left V 3 bases short and J 4 bases short, with 14 bases between. In nucleotides, the CDR3 is TGCGCCAGCAGCCACCTTTCAAAGGGGGCAGATACGCAGTATTTT. Translation gives CASSHLSKGADTQYF.

The chain combines TRBV18 with TRBJ2-3; D is uncertain. Trimming removed 6 bases from V and 2 bases from J, with 12 bases in between. In germline, CDR1 is KGHSH, CDR2 LQKENI. The CDR3 has 14 amino acids. CDR3 bases: TGTGCCAGCTCGTCCACCCACGACACAGATACGCAGTATTTT. Translating gives CASSSTHDTDTQYF.

This chain joins TRBV15 and TRBJ2-5, with 7 bases fitting TRBD2. CDR1 is LNHNV, CDR2 YYDKDF, per germline (reference sequence). The CDR3 is 15 amino acids. V dropped 0 bases and J dropped 4; count of bases not matched to a gene: 5. CDR3 nucleotide sequence: TGTGCCACCAGCAGAGAGGGTTCTAGCGGAGAGACCCAGTACTTC. This encodes CATSREGSSGETQYF.

The chain combines TRBV11-3 with TRBJ1-1; 8 bases fit TRBD1. Looked up from germline, CDR1 is SGHNT and CDR2 is YENEEA. The CDR3 runs to 14 residues. The junction had 8 bases not matched to a gene; V was cut back by 6 bases and J by 5 bases. The CDR3 region has the DNA TGTGCCAGCAGTTCCTCAGGGGGCAAAACTGAAGCTTTCTTT. Amino acid sequence: CASSSSGGKTEAFF.

This clonotype was seen a few times. The chain employs TRBV7-9 and TRBJ1-3; the D is unclear. This CDR3 comprises 15 residues. V gave up 5 bases and J gave up 1 base, with 12 bases separating them. Germline V lookup: CDR1 SEHNR, CDR2 FQNEAQ (reference sequence). CDR3 nucleotide sequence: TGTGCCAGCAGCCCCCCCCAGCAGTCTGGAAACACCATATATTTT. It is translated as CASSPPQQSGNTIYF.

The genes are TRBV7-6 and TRBJ1-2, with 12 bases fitting TRBD1. V trimming: 6 bases; J trimming: 7 bases; junction bases outside the gene matches: 9. The CDR3 is 15 residues long. In germline, CDR1 is SGHVS, CDR2 FNYEAQ. The CDR3 bases are TGTGCCAGCAGTTCCATTCGGGACAGGGGGCTTGGCTACACCTTC. This gives the protein CASSSIRDRGLGYTF.